The following is a T cell receptor beta chain sequence with its context. Its antigen is not known. The CDR3 runs 15 residues. Germline V gene data show CDR1 as SGHKS and CDR2 as YYEKEE (reference sequence). Trimming cost V 0 bases and J 0 bases, with 10 bases left between them. The data are from a study of siplizumab effects on memory and regulatory T cells. Findings of the study overall: Assignment to unstimulated subsets succeeded for only a minor fraction of the alloreactive clones.

The table came from immunoSEQ multiplex PCR; TCRdb's copy has only in-frame clones and leaves some out. Of about 100,000 clones listed, around 92% are singletons. This sequence joins TRBV5-5 and TRBJ2-7; D remains unclear. The sample comprised CD4+ T cells sorted from blood. The receptor's source is a human donor in good health. The CDR3 sequence: CASSLVGSSSYEQYF. The CDR3 nucleotides are TGTGCCAGCAGCTTGGTCGGTAGCAGCTCCTACGAGCAGTACTTC.